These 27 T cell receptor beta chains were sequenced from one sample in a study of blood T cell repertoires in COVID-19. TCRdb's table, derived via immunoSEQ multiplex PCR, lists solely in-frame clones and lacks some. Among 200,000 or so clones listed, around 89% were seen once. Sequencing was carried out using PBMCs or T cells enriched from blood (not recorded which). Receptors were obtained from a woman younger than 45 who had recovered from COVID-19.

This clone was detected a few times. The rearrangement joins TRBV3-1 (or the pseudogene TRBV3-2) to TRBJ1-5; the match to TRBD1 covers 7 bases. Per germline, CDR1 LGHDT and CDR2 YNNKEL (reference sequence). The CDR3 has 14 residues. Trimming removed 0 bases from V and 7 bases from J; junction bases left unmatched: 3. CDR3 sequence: CASSQEAGGQPQHF. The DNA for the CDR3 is TGTGCCAGCAGCCAAGAGGCAGGGGGACAGCCCCAGCATTTT.

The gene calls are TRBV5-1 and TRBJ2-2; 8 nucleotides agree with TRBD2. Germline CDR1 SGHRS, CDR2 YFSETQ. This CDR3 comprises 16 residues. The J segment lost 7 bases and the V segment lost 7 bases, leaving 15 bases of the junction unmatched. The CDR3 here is CASSRSGGYSNGELFF. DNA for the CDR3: TGCGCCAGCTCAAGGAGCGGGGGCTACTCGAACGGGGAGCTGTTTTTT. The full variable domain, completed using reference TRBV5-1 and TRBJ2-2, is KAGVTQTPRYLIKTRGQQVTLSCSPISGHRSVSWYQQTPGQGLQFLFEYFSETQRNKGNFPGRFSGRQFSNSRSEMNVSTLELGDSALYLCASSRSGGYSNGELFFGEGSRLTVL.

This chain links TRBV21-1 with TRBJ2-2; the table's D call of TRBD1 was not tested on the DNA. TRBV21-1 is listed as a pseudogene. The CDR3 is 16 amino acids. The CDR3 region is CASSKSNRSETGELFF. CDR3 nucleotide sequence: TGTGCCAGCAGCAAATCTAACAGGTCTGAGACCGGGGAGCTGTTTTTT.

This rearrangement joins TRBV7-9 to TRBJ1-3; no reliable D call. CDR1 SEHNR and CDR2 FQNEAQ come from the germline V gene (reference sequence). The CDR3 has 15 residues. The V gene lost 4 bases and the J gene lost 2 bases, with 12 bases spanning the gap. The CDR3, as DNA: TGTGCCAGCAGCTCGTTGGAGCAGCCTGGAAACACCATATATTTT. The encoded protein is CASSSLEQPGNTIYF.

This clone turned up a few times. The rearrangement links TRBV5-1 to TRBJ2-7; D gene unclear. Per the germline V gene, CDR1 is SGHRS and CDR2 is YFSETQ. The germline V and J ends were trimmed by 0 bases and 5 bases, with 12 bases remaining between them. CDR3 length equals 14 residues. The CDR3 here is CASSLEAGHNEQYF. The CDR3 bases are TGCGCCAGCAGCTTGGAGGCAGGTCACAACGAGCAGTACTTC.

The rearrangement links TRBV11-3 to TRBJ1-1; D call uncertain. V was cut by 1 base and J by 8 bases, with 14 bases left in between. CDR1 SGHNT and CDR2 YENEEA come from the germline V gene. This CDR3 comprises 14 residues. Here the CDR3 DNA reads TGTGCCAGCAGCTTAGGGCACAGCAGTGGGGAAGCTTTCTTT. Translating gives CASSLGHSSGEAFF.

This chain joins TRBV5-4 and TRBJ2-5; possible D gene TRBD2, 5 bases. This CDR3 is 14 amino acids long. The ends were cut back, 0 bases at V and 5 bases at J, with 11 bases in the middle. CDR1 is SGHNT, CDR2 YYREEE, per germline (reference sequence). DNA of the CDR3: TGTGCCAGCAGCTTGGGGCCTAGCAAGGAGACCCAGTACTTC. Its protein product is CASSLGPSKETQYF. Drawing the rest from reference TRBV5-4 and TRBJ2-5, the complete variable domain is ETGVTQSPTHLIKTRGQQVTLRCSSQSGHNTVSWYQQALGQGPQFIFQYYREEENGRGNFPPRFSGLQFPNYSSELNVNALELDDSALYLCASSLGPSKETQYFGPGTRLLVL.

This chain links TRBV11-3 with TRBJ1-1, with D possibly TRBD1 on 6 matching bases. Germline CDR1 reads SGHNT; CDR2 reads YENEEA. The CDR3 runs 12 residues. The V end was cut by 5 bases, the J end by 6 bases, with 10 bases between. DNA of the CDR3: TGTGCCAGCAGCCAGGGGTCCTCTGAAGCTTTCTTT. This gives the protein CASSQGSSEAFF.

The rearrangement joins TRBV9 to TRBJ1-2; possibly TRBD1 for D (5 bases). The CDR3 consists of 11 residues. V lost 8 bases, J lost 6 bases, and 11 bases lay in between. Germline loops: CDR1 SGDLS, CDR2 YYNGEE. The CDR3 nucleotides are TGTGCCAGTCGGAGGGGCGATGGCTACACCTTC. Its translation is CASRRGDGYTF.

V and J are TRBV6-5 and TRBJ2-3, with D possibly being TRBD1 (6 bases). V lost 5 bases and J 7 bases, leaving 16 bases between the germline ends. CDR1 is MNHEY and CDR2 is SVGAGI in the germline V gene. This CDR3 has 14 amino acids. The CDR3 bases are TGTGCCAGCAGTCTAACCAAGGGGGTCCATACGCAGTATTTT. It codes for CASSLTKGVHTQYF.

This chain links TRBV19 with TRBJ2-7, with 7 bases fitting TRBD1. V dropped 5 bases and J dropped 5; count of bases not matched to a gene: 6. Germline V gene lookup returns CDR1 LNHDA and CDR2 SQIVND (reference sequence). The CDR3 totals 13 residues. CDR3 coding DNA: TGTGCCAGTAGTTCTACAACAGGGGACGAGCAGTACTTC. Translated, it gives CASSSTTGDEQYF.

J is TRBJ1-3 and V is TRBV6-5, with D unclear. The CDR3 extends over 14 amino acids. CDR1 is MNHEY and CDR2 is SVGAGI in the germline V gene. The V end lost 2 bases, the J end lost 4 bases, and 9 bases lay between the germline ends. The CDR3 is CASSYRSGGNTIYF. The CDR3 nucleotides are TGTGCCAGCAGTTACAGGTCAGGCGGAAACACCATATATTTT.

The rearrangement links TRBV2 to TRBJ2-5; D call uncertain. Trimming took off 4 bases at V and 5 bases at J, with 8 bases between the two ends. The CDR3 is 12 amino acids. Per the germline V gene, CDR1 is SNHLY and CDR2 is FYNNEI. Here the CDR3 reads CASSVVKETQYF. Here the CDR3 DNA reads TGTGCCAGCAGTGTAGTGAAGGAGACCCAGTACTTC.

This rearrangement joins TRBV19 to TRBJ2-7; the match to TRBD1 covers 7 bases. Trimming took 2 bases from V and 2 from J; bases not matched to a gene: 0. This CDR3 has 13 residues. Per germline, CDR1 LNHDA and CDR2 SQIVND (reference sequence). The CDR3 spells CASSIQGAYEQYF. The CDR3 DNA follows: TGTGCCAGTAGTATACAGGGGGCCTACGAGCAGTACTTC.

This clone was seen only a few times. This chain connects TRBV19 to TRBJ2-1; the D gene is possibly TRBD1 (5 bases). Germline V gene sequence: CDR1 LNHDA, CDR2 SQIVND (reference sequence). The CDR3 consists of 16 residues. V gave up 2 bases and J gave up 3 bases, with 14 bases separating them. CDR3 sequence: CASSITATVLYNEQFF. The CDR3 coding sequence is TGTGCCAGTAGTATAACCGCGACAGTACTCTACAATGAGCAGTTCTTC. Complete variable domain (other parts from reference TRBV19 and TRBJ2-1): DGGITQSPKYLFRKEGQNVTLSCEQNLNHDAMYWYRQDPGQGLRLIYYSQIVNDFQKGDIAEGYSVSREKKESFPLTVTSAQKNPTAFYLCASSITATVLYNEQFFGPGTRLTVL.

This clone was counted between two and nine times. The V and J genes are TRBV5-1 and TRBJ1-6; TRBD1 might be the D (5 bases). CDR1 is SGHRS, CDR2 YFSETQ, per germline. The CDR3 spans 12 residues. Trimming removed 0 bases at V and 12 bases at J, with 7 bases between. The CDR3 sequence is CASSLEGLPLHF. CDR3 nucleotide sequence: TGCGCCAGCAGCTTGGAGGGGTTACCCCTCCACTTT. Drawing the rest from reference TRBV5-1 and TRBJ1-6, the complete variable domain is KAGVTQTPRYLIKTRGQQVTLSCSPISGHRSVSWYQQTPGQGLQFLFEYFSETQRNKGNFPGRFSGRQFSNSRSEMNVSTLELGDSALYLCASSLEGLPLHFGNGTRLTVT.

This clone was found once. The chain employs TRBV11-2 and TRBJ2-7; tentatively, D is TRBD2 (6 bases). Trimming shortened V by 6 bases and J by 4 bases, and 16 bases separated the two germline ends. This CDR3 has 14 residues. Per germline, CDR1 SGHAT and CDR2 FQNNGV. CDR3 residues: CASSTVWRDYEQYF. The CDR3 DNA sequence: TGTGCCAGCAGTACCGTGTGGAGGGATTACGAGCAGTACTTC.

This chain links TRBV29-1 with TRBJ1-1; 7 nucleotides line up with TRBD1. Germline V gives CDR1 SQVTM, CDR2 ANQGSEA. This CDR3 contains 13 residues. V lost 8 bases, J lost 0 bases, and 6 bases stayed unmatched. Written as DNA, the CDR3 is TGCAGCTACAGGGGCAGGATGAACACTGAAGCTTTCTTT. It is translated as CSYRGRMNTEAFF.

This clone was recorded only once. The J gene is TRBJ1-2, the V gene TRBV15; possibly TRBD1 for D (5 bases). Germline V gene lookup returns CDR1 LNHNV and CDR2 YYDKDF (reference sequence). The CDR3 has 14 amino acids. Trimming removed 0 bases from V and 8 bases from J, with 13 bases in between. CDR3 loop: CATSRDSIGVGYTF. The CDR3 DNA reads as TGTGCCACCAGCAGAGACAGTATAGGGGTCGGCTACACCTTC.

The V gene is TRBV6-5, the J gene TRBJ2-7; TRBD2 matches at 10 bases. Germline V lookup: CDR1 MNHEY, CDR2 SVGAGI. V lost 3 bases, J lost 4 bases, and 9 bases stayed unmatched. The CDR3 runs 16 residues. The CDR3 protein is CASSYGSSGGEYEQYF. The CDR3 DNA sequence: TGTGCCAGCAGTTATGGATCTAGCGGGGGAGAGTACGAGCAGTACTTC.

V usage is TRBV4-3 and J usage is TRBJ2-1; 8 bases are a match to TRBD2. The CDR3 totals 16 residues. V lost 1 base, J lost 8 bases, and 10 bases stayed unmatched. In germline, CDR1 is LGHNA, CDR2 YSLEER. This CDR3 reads CASSQVTPGGAYEQFF. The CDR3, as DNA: TGCGCCAGCAGCCAAGTAACCCCCGGGGGGGCGTATGAGCAGTTCTTC.

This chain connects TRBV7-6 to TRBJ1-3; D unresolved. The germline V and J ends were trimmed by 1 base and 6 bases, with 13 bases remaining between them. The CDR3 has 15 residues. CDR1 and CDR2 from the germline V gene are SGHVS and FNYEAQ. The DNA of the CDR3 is TGTGCCAGCAGCTTAGGACATAGGTCCCCAAACACCATATATTTT. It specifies CASSLGHRSPNTIYF.

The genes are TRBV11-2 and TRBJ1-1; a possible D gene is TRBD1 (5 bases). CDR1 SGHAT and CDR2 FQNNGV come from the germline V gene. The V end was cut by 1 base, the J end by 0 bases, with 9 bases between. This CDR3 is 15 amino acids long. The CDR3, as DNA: TGTGCCAGCAGCTTAGTGGCGGACATGAACACTGAAGCTTTCTTT. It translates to CASSLVADMNTEAFF.

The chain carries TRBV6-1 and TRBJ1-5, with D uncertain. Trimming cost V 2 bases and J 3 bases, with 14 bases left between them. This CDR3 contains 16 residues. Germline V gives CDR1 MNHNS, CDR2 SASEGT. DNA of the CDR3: TGTGCCAGCAGTGAATTACCTCAGGCCTTCAATCAGCCCCAGCATTTT. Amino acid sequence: CASSELPQAFNQPQHF.

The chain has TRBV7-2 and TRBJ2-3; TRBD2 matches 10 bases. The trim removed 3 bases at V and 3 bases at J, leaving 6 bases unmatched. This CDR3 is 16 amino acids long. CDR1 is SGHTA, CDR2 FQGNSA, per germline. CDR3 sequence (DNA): TGTGCCAGCAGCTTTACTAGCGGGGACCTTACAGATACGCAGTATTTT. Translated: CASSFTSGDLTDTQYF.

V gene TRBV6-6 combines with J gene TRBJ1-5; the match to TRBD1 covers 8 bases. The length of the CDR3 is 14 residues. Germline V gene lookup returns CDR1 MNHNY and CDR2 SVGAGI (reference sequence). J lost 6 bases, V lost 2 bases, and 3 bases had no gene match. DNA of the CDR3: TGTGCCAGCAGTTACCCCGACAGGGGTCAGCCCCAGCATTTT. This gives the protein CASSYPDRGQPQHF.

The CDR3 region is CASSADSFNQPQHF. The CDR3 coding sequence is TGTGCCAGCAGCGCTGACAGTTTCAATCAGCCCCAGCATTTT. The rearrangement joins TRBV9 to TRBJ1-5; D might be TRBD1 (5 bases). The CDR3 sequence is 14 residues long. The ends were cut back, 3 bases at V and 3 bases at J, with 10 bases in the middle. Germline CDR1 reads SGDLS; CDR2 reads YYNGEE.